Below are 10 T cell receptor beta chains sequenced from a single sample in a study of blood T cell repertoires in COVID-19 (TCRdb year 2020). Library prep was done by the immunoSEQ multiplex PCR assay. TCRdb obtained this table from immuneACCESS and retained in-frame rearrangements with V and J assigned. These tables miss some clones; where compared with another copy, unresolved V genes account for less than half of the shortfall, and the remainder is unexplained. Recorded for this sample are some 200,000 clones; approximately 87% of them occurred a single time. The top ten clonotypes cover around 2.6% of the sample. Input material: peripheral blood. The receptors stem from a man aged 40-49 years with active or convalescent COVID-19.

V is TRBV4-1 and J is TRBJ1-1; weak D call: TRBD1 (6 bases). V dropped 3 bases and J dropped 0 bases, with 11 bases sitting between them. CDR1 and CDR2 from the germline V gene are MGHRA and YSYEKL. CDR3 length: 15 residues. CDR3 sequence: CASSQSGHLNTEAFF. CDR3 coding DNA: TGCGCCAGCAGCCAGTCGGGACACCTGAACACTGAAGCTTTCTTT.

V is TRBV10-3 and J is TRBJ2-7, with a tentative D call TRBD2 (5 bases). V shed 7 bases and J shed 3 bases, with 19 bases lying between them. The germline CDR1 and CDR2 sequences are ENHRY and SYGVKD. There are 15 residues in the CDR3. In DNA, the CDR3 is TGTGCCATCATCTCCGAGCGGACGCCCTACTACGAGCAGTACTTC. Amino acid sequence: CAIISERTPYYEQYF.

The J gene is TRBJ2-2, the V gene TRBV6-5, with 7 bases matching TRBD1. Germline V gene data show CDR1 as MNHEY and CDR2 as SVGAGI. V gave up 2 bases and J gave up 4 bases; unmatched junction bases: 1. The CDR3 consists of 14 residues. This CDR3 reads CASSYRDSTGELFF. In DNA form, the CDR3 reads TGTGCCAGCAGTTACCGGGACAGCACCGGGGAGCTGTTTTTT.

CDR3 sequence reads: CASRPRTVGAYNEQFF. The DNA of the CDR3 is TGTGCCAGCAGACCCCGGACAGTCGGGGCCTACAATGAGCAGTTCTTC. This chain uses TRBV2 with TRBJ2-1; tentatively, D is TRBD1 (6 bases). Germline CDR1 reads SNHLY; CDR2 reads FYNNEI. The CDR3 is made up of 16 amino acids. The ends were cut back, 6 bases at V and 2 bases at J, with 17 bases in the middle.

V and J are TRBV11-2 and TRBJ1-3; D unresolved. CDR1 is SGHAT, CDR2 FQNNGV, per germline. Trimming cost V 7 bases and J 0 bases, with 13 bases left between them. The CDR3 has 15 residues. The CDR3 DNA reads as TGTGCCAGCAAGCCAGGAGGGAGCTCTGGAAACACCATATATTTT. Translating it yields CASKPGGSSGNTIYF.

This sequence joins TRBV5-1 and TRBJ1-1, with 11 bases aligning to TRBD1. CDR3 length equals 14 residues. Germline V CDR1 and CDR2: SGHRS, YFSETQ. Trimming at V came to 4 bases and at J to 4 bases, leaving 3 bases not matched to a gene. In nucleotides, the CDR3 is TGCGCCAGCAGCCGGACAGGGGGCTTCACTGAAGCTTTCTTT. This gives the protein CASSRTGGFTEAFF.

The J gene is TRBJ2-3, the V gene TRBV4-1, with 9 bases matching TRBD2. Germline V gene lookup returns CDR1 MGHRA and CDR2 YSYEKL. The CDR3 runs 15 residues. V was pared by 5 bases and J by 6 bases, with 9 bases of the junction left unmatched. The CDR3 DNA follows: TGCGCCAGCAGCATCGCGGGACTAGCCTACGATACGCAGTATTTT. Residues: CASSIAGLAYDTQYF.

This clone was seen only once. The chain joins TRBV6-6 to TRBJ1-6; D is ambiguous. Between the trimmed V and J ends, which lost 6 bases and 5 bases, there was a span of 11 bases. The CDR3 is 14 amino acids. The germline CDR1 and CDR2 sequences are MNHNY and SVGAGI (reference sequence). This CDR3 is CASRYQEDNSPLHF. The DNA of the CDR3 is TGTGCCAGCAGGTACCAGGAGGATAATTCACCCCTCCACTTT.

J is TRBJ1-1 and V is TRBV7-2; a possible D gene is TRBD1 (5 bases). CDR3 length: 11 amino acids. Germline V gene data show CDR1 as SGHTA and CDR2 as FQGNSA. Trimming took off 5 bases at V and 9 bases at J, with 10 bases between the two ends. CDR3 residues: CASSIQGKAFF. In DNA, the CDR3 is TGTGCCAGCAGCATCCAGGGTAAAGCTTTCTTT.

This clone was seen only once. The chain couples TRBV3-1 (or the pseudogene TRBV3-2) to TRBJ2-3, with TRBD2 as a possible D gene (6 bases). The CDR3 runs 15 residues. V was shortened by 2 bases and J by 2 bases, with 11 bases between the two germline ends. Germline V lookup: CDR1 LGHDT, CDR2 YNNKEL (reference sequence). CDR3 sequence reads: CASSQWGELTDTQYF. The CDR3 nucleotides are TGTGCCAGCAGCCAATGGGGGGAACTCACAGATACGCAGTATTTT.